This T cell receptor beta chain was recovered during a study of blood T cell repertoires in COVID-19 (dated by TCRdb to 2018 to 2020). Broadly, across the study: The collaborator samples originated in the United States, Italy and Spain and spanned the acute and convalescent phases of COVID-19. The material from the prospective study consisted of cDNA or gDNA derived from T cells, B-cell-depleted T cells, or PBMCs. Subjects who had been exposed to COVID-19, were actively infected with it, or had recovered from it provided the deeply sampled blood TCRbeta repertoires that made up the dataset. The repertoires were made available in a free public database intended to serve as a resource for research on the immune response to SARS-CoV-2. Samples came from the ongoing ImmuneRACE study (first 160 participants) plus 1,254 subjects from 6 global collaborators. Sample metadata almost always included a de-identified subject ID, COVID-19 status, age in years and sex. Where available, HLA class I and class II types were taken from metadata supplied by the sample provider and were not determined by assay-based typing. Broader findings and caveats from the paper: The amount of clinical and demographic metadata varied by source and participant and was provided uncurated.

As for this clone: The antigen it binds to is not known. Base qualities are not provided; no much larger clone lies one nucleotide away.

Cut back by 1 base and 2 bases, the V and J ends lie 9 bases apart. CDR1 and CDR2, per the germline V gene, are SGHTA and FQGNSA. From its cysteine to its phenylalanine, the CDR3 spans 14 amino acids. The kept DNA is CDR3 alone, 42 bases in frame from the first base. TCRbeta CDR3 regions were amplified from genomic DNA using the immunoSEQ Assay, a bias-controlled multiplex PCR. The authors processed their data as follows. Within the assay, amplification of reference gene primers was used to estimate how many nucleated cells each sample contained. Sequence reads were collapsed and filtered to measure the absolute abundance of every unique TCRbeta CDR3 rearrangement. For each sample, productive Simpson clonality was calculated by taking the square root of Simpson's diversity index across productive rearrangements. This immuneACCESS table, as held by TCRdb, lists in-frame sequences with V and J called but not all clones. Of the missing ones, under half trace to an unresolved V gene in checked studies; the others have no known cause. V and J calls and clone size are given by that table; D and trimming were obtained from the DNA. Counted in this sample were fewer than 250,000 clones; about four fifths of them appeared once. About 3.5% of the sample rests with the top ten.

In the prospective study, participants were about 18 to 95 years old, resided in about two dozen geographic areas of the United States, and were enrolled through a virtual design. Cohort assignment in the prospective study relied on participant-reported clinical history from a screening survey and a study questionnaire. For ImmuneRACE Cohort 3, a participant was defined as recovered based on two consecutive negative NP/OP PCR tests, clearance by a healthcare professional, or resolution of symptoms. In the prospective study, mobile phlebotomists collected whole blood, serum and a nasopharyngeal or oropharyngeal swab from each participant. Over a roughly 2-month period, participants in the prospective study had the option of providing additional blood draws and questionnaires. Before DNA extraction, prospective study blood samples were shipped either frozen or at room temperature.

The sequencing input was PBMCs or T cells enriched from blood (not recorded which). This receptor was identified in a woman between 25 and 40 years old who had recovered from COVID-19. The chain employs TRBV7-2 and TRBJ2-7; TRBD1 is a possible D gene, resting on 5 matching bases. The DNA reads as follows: TGTGCCAGCAGCTTAGGTCGACAGACCTACGAGCAGTACTTC. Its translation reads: CASSLGRQTYEQYF.